This TCR beta chain was identified during a study of blood T cells in healthy people across ages. In the case of this clonotype: Its antigen is as yet unknown.

Broader study findings: More naive CD4+ cells and higher diversity were found in long-lived than in aged donors.

After removal of 4 bases from V and 0 bases from J, the junction contained 19 bases not matched to a gene. Germline CDR1 and CDR2: DFQATT and SNEGSKA (reference sequence). The CDR3 loop spans 19 amino acids. Using a J-beta primer mix together with a sample-barcoded 5' primer, a second PCR was run for about 6 to 12 cycles. A tag from a template-switch adaptor with 12 random nucleotides marked each cDNA molecule. The yield of each sample was at least 3 million CDR3-containing paired-end reads. TCRdb ran MiXCR on the 5' RACE reads and lists one entry per CDR3 protein. The repertoire includes 1.5 million to 1.9 million distinct CDR3 sequences, under 55% of them detected once, and 4% sits in the top ten.

The rearrangement uses TRBV20-1 and TRBJ1-1; 8 bases fit TRBD1. This clonotype originated in a woman aged 18-35 years in good health. The sequencing input was blood. DNA for the CDR3: TGCAGTGCTACCAAACAACTAGCCAGGGGGCCTAACTTGAACACTGAAGCTTTCTTT. This codes for CSATKQLARGPNLNTEAFF.